This T cell receptor (beta chain) was observed in a study of CD8+CD57+ T cells in acquired aplastic anemia. Study context: Sorted CD4+ and CD8+ cells gave an average of around 3.1 ug of DNA. Healthy CD8+ samples averaged approximately 9.9 million reads. Overall study findings and caveats: Controls and patients did not differ significantly in CD8+ Simpson's diversity. Researchers report that about 29 CD8+ CDR3 sequences appeared in both patients and controls.

There are many counts of this clonotype. No antigen is known for it. Between the trimmed V and J ends, which lost 3 bases and 0 bases, there was a span of 11 bases. The CDR3 sequence is 15 residues long. In germline, CDR1 is ENHRY, CDR2 SYGVKD. For CDR3 and TCR beta VDJ profiling, genomic DNA was the template used. TCRdb recomputed calls from the reads with MiXCR, one row per CDR3 protein. The data contain around 180,000 distinct CDR3 sequences, 60% to 70% of them seen just once; the ten biggest clones take up roughly 42%. The material sequenced was sorted CD4+, CD8+, or CD8+CD57+ T cells (not recorded which) from PBMCs. The genes are TRBV10-3 and TRBJ1-1; D not resolved. This sequence was found in a human donor in good health. CDR3 sequence reads: CAISESQIMNTEAFF. The CDR3 DNA sequence: TGTGCCATCAGTGAAAGTCAGATAATGAACACTGAAGCTTTCTTT.